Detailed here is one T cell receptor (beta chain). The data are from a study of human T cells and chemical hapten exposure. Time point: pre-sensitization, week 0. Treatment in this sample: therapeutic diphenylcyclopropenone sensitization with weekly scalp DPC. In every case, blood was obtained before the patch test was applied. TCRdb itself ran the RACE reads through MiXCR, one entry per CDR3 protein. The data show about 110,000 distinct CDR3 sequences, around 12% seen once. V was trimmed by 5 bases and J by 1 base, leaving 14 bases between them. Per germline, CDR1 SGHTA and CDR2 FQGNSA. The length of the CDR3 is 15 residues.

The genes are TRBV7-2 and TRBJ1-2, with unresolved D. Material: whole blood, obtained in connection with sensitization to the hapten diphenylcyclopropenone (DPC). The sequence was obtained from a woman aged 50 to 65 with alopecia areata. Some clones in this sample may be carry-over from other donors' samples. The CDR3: CASSPPQAINYGYTF. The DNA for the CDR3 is TGTGCCAGCAGCCCCCCCCAGGCGATTAACTATGGCTACACCTTC.